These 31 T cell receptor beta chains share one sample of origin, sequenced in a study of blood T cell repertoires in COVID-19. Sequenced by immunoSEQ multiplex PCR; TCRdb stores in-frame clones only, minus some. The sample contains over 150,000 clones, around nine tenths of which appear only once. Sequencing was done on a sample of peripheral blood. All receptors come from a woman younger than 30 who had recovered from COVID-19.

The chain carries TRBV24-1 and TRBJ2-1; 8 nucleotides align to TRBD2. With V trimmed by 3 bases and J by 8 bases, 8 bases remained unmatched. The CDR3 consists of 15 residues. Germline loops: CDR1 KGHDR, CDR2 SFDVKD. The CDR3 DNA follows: TGTGCCACCAGTGATCGAGGACTAGCTGGCGATGAGCAGTTCTTC. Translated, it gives CATSDRGLAGDEQFF.

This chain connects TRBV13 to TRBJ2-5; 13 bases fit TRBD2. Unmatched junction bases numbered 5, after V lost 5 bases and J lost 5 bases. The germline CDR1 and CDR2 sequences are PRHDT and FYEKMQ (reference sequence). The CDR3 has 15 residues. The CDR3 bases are TGTGCCAGCAGCCAACGACTAGCGGGAGGTGAGACCCAGTACTTC. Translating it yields CASSQRLAGGETQYF.

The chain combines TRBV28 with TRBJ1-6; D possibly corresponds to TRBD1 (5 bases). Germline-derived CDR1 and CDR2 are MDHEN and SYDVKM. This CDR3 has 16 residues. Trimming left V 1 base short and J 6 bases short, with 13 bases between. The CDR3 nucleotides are TGTGCCAGCAGTTTATACCCCGGGGGGAGTAATTCACCCCTCCACTTT. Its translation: CASSLYPGGSNSPLHF.

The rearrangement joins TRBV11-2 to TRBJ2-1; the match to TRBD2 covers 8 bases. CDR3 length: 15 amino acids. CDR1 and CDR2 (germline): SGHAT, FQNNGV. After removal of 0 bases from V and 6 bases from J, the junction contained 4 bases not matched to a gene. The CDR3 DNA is TGTGCCAGCAGCTTAGACGGCGGGGGGAGCAATGAGCAGTTCTTC. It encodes CASSLDGGGSNEQFF. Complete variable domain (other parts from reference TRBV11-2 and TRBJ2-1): EAGVAQSPRYKIIEKRQSVAFWCNPISGHATLYWYQQILGQGPKLLIQFQNNGVVDDSQLPKDRFSAERLKGVDSTLKIQPAKLEDSAVYLCASSLDGGGSNEQFFGPGTRLTVL.

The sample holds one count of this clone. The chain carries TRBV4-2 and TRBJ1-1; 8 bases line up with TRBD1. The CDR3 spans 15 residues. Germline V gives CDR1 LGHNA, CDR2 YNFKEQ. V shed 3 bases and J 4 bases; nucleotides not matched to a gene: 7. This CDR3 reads CASSHVTGGITEAFF. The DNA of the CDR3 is TGTGCCAGCAGCCACGTCACAGGGGGTATCACTGAAGCTTTCTTT.

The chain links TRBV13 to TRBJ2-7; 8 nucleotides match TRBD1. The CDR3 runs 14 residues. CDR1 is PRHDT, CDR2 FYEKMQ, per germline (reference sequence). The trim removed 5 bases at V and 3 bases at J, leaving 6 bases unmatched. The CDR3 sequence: CASSNSGQDYEQYF. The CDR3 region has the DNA TGTGCCAGCAGCAACTCGGGACAGGACTACGAGCAGTACTTC.

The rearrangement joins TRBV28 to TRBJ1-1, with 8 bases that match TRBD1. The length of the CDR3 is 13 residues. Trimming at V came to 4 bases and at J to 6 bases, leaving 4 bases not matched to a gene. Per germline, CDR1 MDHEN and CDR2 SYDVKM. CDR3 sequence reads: CASSWPGGAEAFF. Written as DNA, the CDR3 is TGTGCCAGCAGTTGGCCAGGGGGCGCTGAAGCTTTCTTT.

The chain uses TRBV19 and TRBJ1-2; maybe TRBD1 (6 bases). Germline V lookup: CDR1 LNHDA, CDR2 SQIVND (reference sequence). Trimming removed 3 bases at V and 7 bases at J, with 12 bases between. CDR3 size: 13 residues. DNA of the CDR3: TGTGCCAGTAGTATCCACAGGGTGGGTGGCTACACCTTC. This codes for CASSIHRVGGYTF.

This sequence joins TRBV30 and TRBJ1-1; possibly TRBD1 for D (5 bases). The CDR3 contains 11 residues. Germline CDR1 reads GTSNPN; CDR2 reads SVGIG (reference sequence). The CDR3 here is CVSRENTEAFF. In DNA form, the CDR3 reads TGTGTCAGCAGGGAGAACACTGAAGCTTTCTTT. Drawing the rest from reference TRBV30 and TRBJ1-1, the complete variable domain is SQTIHQWPATLVQPVGSPLSLECTVEGTSNPNLYWYRQAAGRGLQLLFYSVGIGQISSEVPQNLSASRPQDRQFILSSKKLLLSDSGFYLCVSRENTEAFFGQGTRLTVV.

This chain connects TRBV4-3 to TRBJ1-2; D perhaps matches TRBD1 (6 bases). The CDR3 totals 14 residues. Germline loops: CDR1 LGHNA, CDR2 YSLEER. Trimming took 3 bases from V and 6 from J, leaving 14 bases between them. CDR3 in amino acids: CASSHQGKYNGYTF. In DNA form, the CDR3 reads TGCGCCAGCAGCCACCAGGGGAAGTATAATGGCTACACCTTC.

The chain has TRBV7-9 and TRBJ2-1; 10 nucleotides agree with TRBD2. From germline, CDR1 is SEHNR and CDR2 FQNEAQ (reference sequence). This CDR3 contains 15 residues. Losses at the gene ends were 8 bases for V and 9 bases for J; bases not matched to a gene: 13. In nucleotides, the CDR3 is TGTGCCAGCCAAAACCCGGGACTAGCGATCCCTGAGCAGTTCTTC. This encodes CASQNPGLAIPEQFF.

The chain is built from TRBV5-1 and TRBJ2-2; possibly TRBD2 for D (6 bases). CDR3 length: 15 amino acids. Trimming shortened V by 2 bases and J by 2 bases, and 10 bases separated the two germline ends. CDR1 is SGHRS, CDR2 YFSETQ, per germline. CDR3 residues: CASSLEGGNTGELFF. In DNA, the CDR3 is TGCGCCAGCAGCTTAGAGGGAGGTAACACCGGGGAGCTGTTTTTT.

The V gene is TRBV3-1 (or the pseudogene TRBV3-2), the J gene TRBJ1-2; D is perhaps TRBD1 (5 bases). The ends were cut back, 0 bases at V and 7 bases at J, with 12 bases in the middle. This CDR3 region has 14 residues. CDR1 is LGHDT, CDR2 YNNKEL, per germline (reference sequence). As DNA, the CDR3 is TGTGCCAGCAGCCAAGAAAGGGGAAACAGTGGCTACACCTTC. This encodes CASSQERGNSGYTF.

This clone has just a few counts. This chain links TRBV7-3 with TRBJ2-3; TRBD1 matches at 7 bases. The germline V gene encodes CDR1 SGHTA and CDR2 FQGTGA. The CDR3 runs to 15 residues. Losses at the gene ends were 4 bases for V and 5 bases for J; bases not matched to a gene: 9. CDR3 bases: TGTGCCAGCAGCTCCCGAGGGGGCGCATTAGATACGCAGTATTTT. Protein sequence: CASSSRGGALDTQYF.

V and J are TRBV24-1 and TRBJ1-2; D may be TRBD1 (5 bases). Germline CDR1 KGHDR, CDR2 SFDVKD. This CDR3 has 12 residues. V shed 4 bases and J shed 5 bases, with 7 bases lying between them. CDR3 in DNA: TGTGCCACCAGTGAGACAGCGTATGGCTACACCTTC. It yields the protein CATSETAYGYTF.

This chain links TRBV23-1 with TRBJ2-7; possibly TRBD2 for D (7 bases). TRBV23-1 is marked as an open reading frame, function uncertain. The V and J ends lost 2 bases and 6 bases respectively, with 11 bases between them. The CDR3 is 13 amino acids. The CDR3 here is CASSQVGGAEQYF. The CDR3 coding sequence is TGCGCCAGCAGTCAAGTGGGGGGGGCCGAGCAGTACTTC.

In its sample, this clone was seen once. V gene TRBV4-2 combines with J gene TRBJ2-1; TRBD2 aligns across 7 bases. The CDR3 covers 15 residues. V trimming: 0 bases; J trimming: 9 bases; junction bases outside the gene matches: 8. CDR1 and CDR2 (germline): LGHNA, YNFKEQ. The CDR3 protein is CASSQDRTSWSEQFF. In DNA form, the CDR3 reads TGTGCCAGCAGCCAAGACCGGACTAGTTGGAGTGAGCAGTTCTTC.

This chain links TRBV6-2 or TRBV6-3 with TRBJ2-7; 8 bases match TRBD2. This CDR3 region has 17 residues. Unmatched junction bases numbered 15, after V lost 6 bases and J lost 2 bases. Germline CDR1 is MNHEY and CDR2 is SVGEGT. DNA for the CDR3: TGTGCCAGCAGCCCACCCTTCTGGCGGGGGGCTCCCTACGAGCAGTACTTC. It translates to CASSPPFWRGAPYEQYF.

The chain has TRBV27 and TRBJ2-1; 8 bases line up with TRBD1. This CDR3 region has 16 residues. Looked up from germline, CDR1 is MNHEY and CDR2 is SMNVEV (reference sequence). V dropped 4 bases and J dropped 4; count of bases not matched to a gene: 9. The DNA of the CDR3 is TGTGCCAGCAGTTCGGTGGACAGGGCGATGTACAATGAGCAGTTCTTC. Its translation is CASSSVDRAMYNEQFF.

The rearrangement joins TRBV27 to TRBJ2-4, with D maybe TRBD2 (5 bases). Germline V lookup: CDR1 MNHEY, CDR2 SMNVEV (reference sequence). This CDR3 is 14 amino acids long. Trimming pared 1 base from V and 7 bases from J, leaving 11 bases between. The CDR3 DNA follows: TGTGCCAGCAGTTTATTACGGGGTGGCAACATTCAGTACTTC. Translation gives CASSLLRGGNIQYF.

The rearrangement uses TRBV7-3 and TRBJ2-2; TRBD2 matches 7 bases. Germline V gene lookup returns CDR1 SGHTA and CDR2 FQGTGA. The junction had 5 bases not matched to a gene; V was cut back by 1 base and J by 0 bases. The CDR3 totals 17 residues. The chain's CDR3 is CASSLNGRPSNTGELFF. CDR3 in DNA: TGTGCCAGCAGCTTAAACGGGAGGCCCTCGAACACCGGGGAGCTGTTTTTT.

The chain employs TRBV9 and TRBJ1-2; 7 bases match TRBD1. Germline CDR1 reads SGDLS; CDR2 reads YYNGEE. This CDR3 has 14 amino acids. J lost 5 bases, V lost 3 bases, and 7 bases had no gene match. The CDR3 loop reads CASSAWTGDYGYTF. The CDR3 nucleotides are TGTGCCAGCAGCGCCTGGACAGGAGATTATGGCTACACCTTC.

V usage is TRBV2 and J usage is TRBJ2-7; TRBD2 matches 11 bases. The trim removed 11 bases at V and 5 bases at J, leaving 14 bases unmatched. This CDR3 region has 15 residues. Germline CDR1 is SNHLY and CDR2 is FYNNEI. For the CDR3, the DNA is TGTGCCGGAGCAGCCCTAGCGGGGGGACTTGACGAGCAGTACTTC. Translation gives CAGAALAGGLDEQYF.

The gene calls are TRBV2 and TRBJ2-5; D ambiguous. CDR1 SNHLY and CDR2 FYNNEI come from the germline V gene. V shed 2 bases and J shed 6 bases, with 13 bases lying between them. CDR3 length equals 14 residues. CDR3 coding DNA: TGTGCCAGCAGTGAACGACAAGCAGGCCAGACCCAGTACTTC. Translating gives CASSERQAGQTQYF.

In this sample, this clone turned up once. The CDR3 region has the DNA TGTGCCAGCAGCACGGGACTAGCGGGGGCCACAGATACGCAGTATTTT. It translates to CASSTGLAGATDTQYF. The chain couples TRBV7-3 to TRBJ2-3, with 14 bases fitting TRBD2. V was clipped by 5 bases and J by 2 bases; unmatched bases: 3. Germline assignment: CDR1 SGHTA and CDR2 FQGTGA. The CDR3 is 16 residues long. Filled out from reference TRBV7-3 and TRBJ2-3, the complete variable domain reads GAGVSQTPSNKVTEKGKYVELRCDPISGHTALYWYRQSLGQGPEFLIYFQGTGAADDSGLPNDRFFAVRPEGSVSTLKIQRTERGDSAVYLCASSTGLAGATDTQYFGPGTRLTVL.

CDR3 bases: TGTGCCAGCAGCGTAGAAGGGTATCCGGGGCAAGAGACCCAGTACTTC. Translation: CASSVEGYPGQETQYF. The V call is TRBV9, the J call TRBJ2-5; perhaps TRBD2 as D (5 bases). Germline V gene data show CDR1 as SGDLS and CDR2 as YYNGEE. Trimming cost V 0 bases and J 2 bases, with 14 bases left between them. The CDR3 extends over 16 amino acids.

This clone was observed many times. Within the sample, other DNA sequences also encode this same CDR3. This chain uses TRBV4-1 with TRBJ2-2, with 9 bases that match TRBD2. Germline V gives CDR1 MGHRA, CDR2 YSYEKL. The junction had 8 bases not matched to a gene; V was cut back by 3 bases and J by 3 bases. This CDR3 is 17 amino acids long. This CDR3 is CASSQTLAGVYTGELFF. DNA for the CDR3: TGCGCCAGCAGCCAGACGTTAGCGGGAGTATACACCGGGGAGCTGTTTTTT.

The CDR3 coding sequence is TGTGCCAGCAGCTTGTCGGGTACCGGGGAGCTGTTTTTT. Its translation: CASSLSGTGELFF. V gene TRBV9 combines with J gene TRBJ2-2, with no clear D. The CDR3 is 13 residues long. V lost 4 bases and J lost 5, with 9 bases in between. Germline CDR1 reads SGDLS; CDR2 reads YYNGEE.

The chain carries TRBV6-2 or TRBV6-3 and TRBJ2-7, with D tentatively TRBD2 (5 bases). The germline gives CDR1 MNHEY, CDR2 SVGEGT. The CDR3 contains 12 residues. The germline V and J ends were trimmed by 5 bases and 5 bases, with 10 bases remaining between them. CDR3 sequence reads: CASSRPGNEQYF. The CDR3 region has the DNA TGTGCCAGCAGTCGCCCCGGGAACGAGCAGTACTTC.

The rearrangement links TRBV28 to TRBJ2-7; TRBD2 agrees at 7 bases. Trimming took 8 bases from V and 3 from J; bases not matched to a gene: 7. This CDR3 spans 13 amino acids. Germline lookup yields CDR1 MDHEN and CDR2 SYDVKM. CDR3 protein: CASGWGGDYEQYV. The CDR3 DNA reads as TGTGCCAGCGGATGGGGGGGAGACTACGAGCAGTACGTC.

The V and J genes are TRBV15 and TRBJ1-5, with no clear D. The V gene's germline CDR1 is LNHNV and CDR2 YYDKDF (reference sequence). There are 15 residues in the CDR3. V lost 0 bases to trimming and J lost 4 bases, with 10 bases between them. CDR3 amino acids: CATSRDGQVNQPQHF. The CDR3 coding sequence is TGTGCCACCAGCAGAGATGGGCAGGTTAATCAGCCCCAGCATTTT.